This passage covers 26 T cell receptor beta chains from one sample sequenced in a study of human T cells and chemical hapten exposure. Time point meaning: pre-sensitization, week 0. Treatment of the sample: therapeutic diphenylcyclopropenone sensitization with weekly scalp DPC. TCRdb re-called the RACE reads with MiXCR, one entry per CDR3 protein. The data contain 300,000 to 450,000 distinct CDR3 sequences, approximately 5% of them seen just once; the ten biggest clones take up 2% to 3%. The material was whole blood, obtained in connection with sensitization to the hapten diphenylcyclopropenone (DPC). Receptor source: a woman in her forties or fifties with alopecia areata. Some clones in this sample may be carry-over from other donors' samples.

This clonotype was counted many times. J is TRBJ2-2 and V is TRBV10-3, with TRBD2 matching over 9 bases. The CDR3 length is 13 residues. V was clipped by 10 bases and J by 5 bases; unmatched bases: 5. The V gene's germline CDR1 is ENHRY and CDR2 SYGVKD. CDR3 DNA: TGTGCCACCGGGACTAGCAGTACCGGGGAGCTGTTTTTT. Protein product: CATGTSSTGELFF.

This clonotype was seen repeatedly, ten times or more. The rearrangement uses TRBV7-2 and TRBJ1-6; a weak D match, TRBD1 (5 bases). V was clipped by 5 bases and J by 3 bases, with 11 bases between them. The CDR3 covers 15 residues. Looked up from germline, CDR1 is SGHTA and CDR2 is FQGNSA. This CDR3 reads CASSETTVYNSPLHF. The CDR3 nucleotides are TGTGCCAGCAGCGAAACGACAGTCTATAATTCACCCCTCCACTTT.

This clonotype was detected many times. The CDR3 DNA is TGTGCCTGGAGTGTATGGGGAGTAAACACTGAAGCTTTCTTT. Translation gives CAWSVWGVNTEAFF. V is TRBV30 and J is TRBJ1-1; D gene unclear. The V and J ends lost 0 bases and 2 bases respectively, with 10 bases between them. Per the germline V gene, CDR1 is GTSNPN and CDR2 is SVGIG (reference sequence). The CDR3 is 14 residues long.

V usage is TRBV11-2 and J usage is TRBJ1-1; D may be TRBD1 (5 bases). There are 14 residues in the CDR3. Per germline, CDR1 SGHAT and CDR2 FQNNGV. Trimming left V 5 bases short and J 4 bases short, with 14 bases between. CDR3 region: CASSPIVGLTEAFF. The CDR3, as DNA: TGTGCCAGCAGCCCCATTGTGGGGCTCACTGAAGCTTTCTTT. The full variable domain, completed using reference TRBV11-2 and TRBJ1-1, is EAGVAQSPRYKIIEKRQSVAFWCNPISGHATLYWYQQILGQGPKLLIQFQNNGVVDDSQLPKDRFSAERLKGVDSTLKIQPAKLEDSAVYLCASSPIVGLTEAFFGQGTRLTVV.

This clonotype was counted many times. V gene TRBV29-1 combines with J gene TRBJ2-3; D ambiguous. In germline, CDR1 is SQVTM, CDR2 ANQGSEA. The V end was cut by 7 bases, the J end by 5 bases, with 7 bases between. The CDR3 runs to 10 residues. CDR3 bases: TGCAGCGGCCGTAAAGATACGCAGTATTTT. Amino acid sequence: CSGRKDTQYF.

The CDR3 DNA is TGTGCCAGCAGCCCCAACCGAGGACGGAACTCCTACGAGCAGTACTTC. This encodes CASSPNRGRNSYEQYF. The V and J genes are TRBV5-6 and TRBJ2-7; D gene ambiguous. Trimming took off 4 bases at V and 0 bases at J, with 17 bases between the two ends. The CDR3 spans 16 residues. CDR1 is SGHDT and CDR2 is YYEEEE in the germline V gene.

This clonotype was recorded at least ten times. This rearrangement joins TRBV5-1 to TRBJ1-6; TRBD1 aligns across 7 bases. J was trimmed by 4 bases and V by 4 bases; bases with no gene match: 8. CDR3 length: 16 amino acids. Per the germline V gene, CDR1 is SGHRS and CDR2 is YFSETQ. CDR3 DNA: TGCGCCAGCAGCCCAGGACAGGCGTCATATAATTCACCCCTCCACTTT. This codes for CASSPGQASYNSPLHF.

V is TRBV20-1 and J is TRBJ1-3; no reliable D call. The CDR3 is 13 residues long. The germline V gene encodes CDR1 DFQATT and CDR2 SNEGSKA (reference sequence). V dropped 2 bases and J dropped 0 bases, with 5 bases sitting between them. CDR3 nucleotides: TGCAGTGCTAGACAGGTCTCTGGAAACACCATATATTTT. Its protein product is CSARQVSGNTIYF.

In this sample, this clonotype turned up many times. The CDR3 nucleotides read TGTGCCAGCAGTCCACGAGACGGGCCCCGCACAGATACGCAGTATTTT. Its translation is CASSPRDGPRTDTQYF. The chain recombines TRBV9 with TRBJ2-3; D gene unclear. The germline V gene encodes CDR1 SGDLS and CDR2 YYNGEE. V was pared by 5 bases and J by 1 base, with 17 bases between. The CDR3 has 16 residues.

V usage is TRBV2 and J usage is TRBJ1-6; possible D gene TRBD1, 6 bases. The length of the CDR3 is 14 residues. Germline lookup yields CDR1 SNHLY and CDR2 FYNNEI. The V and J ends lost 5 bases and 10 bases respectively, with 15 bases between them. CDR3 bases: TGTGCCAGCAGTTCAGAGGTCGGGGGCTCACCCCTCCACTTT. Residues: CASSSEVGGSPLHF.

This clonotype was found a few times. The chain recombines TRBV12-3 or TRBV12-4 with TRBJ2-1, with D perhaps matching TRBD1 (6 bases). CDR3 size: 14 residues. V shed 5 bases and J shed 5 bases, with 13 bases lying between them. The chain's CDR3 is CASSPQGRNNEQFF. DNA of the CDR3: TGTGCCAGCAGTCCCCAGGGGAGAAACAATGAGCAGTTCTTC.

The rearrangement joins TRBV5-4 to TRBJ2-7; D is ambiguous. The CDR3 contains 12 residues. CDR1 SGHNT and CDR2 YYREEE come from the germline V gene (reference sequence). The V gene lost 0 bases and the J gene lost 6 bases, with 7 bases spanning the gap. The CDR3, as DNA: TGTGCCAGCAGCTTGGGGGTAGTCGAGCAGTACTTC. Its translation is CASSLGVVEQYF.

This clonotype has ten or more counts. The chain's CDR3 is CSAFAGGATYEQFF. CDR3 bases: TGCAGTGCTTTCGCGGGGGGGGCCACCTATGAGCAGTTCTTC. This sequence joins TRBV20-1 and TRBJ2-1; 9 nucleotides match TRBD2. The CDR3 is 14 residues long. V trimming: 5 bases; J trimming: 8 bases; junction bases outside the gene matches: 10. Looked up from germline, CDR1 is DFQATT and CDR2 is SNEGSKA (reference sequence).

CDR3 sequence (DNA): TGTGCCAGCTCACCACTTCCCCGGGTAGCGGGAGCCGCAGATACGCAGTATTTT. It translates to CASSPLPRVAGAADTQYF. The V and J genes are TRBV18 and TRBJ2-3; 9 bases fit TRBD2. Germline V gene sequence: CDR1 KGHSH, CDR2 LQKENI. The trim removed 1 base at V and 4 bases at J, leaving 12 bases unmatched. CDR3 size: 18 residues. The full variable domain, rest sourced from reference TRBV18 and TRBJ2-3, is NAGVMQNPRHLVRRRGQEARLRCSPMKGHSHVYWYRQLPEEGLKFMVYLQKENIIDESGMPKERFSAEFPKEGPSILRIQQVVRGDSAAYFCASSPLPRVAGAADTQYFGPGTRLTVL.

The sample holds a few counts of this clonotype. The V call is TRBV12-3 or TRBV12-4, the J call TRBJ2-7; D might be TRBD2 (5 bases). The CDR3 extends over 13 amino acids. V lost 3 bases to trimming and J lost 6 bases, with 12 bases between them. The CDR3 here is CASSFRARGEQYF. The CDR3 DNA is TGTGCCAGCAGTTTCCGCGCCCGGGGCGAGCAGTACTTC.

The chain joins TRBV12-3 or TRBV12-4 to TRBJ2-1; 8 positions match TRBD1. The CDR3 is 15 residues long. The V segment lost 5 bases and the J segment 5 bases; nucleotides outside the gene matches: 8. CDR3 sequence reads: CASSPRQGWDNEQFF. CDR3 nucleotide sequence: TGTGCCAGCAGTCCCCGACAGGGGTGGGACAATGAGCAGTTCTTC.

Many counts were recorded for this clonotype. The chain combines TRBV30 with TRBJ2-6; D is unresolved. Trimming stripped 0 bases from V and 4 bases from J, with 7 bases between. Germline CDR1 reads GTSNPN; CDR2 reads SVGIG (reference sequence). The CDR3 totals 14 residues. The CDR3 DNA sequence: TGTGCCTGGAGTGTAGTTTTGGGGGCCAACGTCCTGACTTTC. Translation gives CAWSVVLGANVLTF.

At least ten counts were recorded for this clonotype. V is TRBV25-1 and J is TRBJ2-6; the D gene is possibly TRBD1 (5 bases). V lost 7 bases and J lost 4, with 14 bases in between. Germline V gene data show CDR1 as MGHDK and CDR2 as SYGVNS. The CDR3 has 15 amino acids. CDR3 sequence reads: CASTPPGLGANVLTF. The CDR3 nucleotides are TGTGCCAGCACGCCCCCAGGGTTAGGGGCCAACGTCCTGACTTTC.

There are many counts of this clonotype. The rearrangement links TRBV20-1 to TRBJ1-2; 12 bases fit TRBD1. V lost 3 bases to trimming and J lost 8 bases; unmatched junction nucleotides: 13. The germline gives CDR1 DFQATT, CDR2 SNEGSKA (reference sequence). This CDR3 has 16 amino acids. CDR3 nucleotides: TGCAGTGCTAGGCTATCCGGGACAGGGGGCCGACGGGGCTACACCTTC. It specifies CSARLSGTGGRRGYTF.

This clonotype was counted ten times or more. J is TRBJ2-7 and V is TRBV29-1; 9 nucleotides line up with TRBD1. CDR3 length equals 13 residues. Germline loops: CDR1 SQVTM, CDR2 ANQGSEA. J lost 4 bases, V lost 1 base, and 2 bases had no gene match. The CDR3 loop is CSVEGGTGYEQYF. The CDR3 DNA follows: TGCAGCGTTGAAGGGGGGACAGGGTACGAGCAGTACTTC.

This clonotype showed up just a few times. The V call is TRBV6-5, the J call TRBJ2-7; no firm D call. Germline V CDR1 and CDR2: MNHEY, SVGAGI. CDR3 size: 12 residues. The germline V and J ends were trimmed by 10 bases and 1 base, with 11 bases remaining between them. CDR3 loop: CATHKGSYEQYF. The CDR3 DNA reads TGTGCCACCCACAAAGGGTCCTACGAGCAGTACTTC.

This clonotype was seen a few times. J is TRBJ2-1 and V is TRBV5-1, with D perhaps being TRBD1 or TRBD2 (6 bases each). Trimming removed 0 bases at V and 0 bases at J, with 19 bases between. Germline loops: CDR1 SGHRS, CDR2 YFSETQ. This CDR3 comprises 19 residues. The CDR3: CASSLAGGHGGLSYNEQFF. The CDR3 nucleotides are TGCGCCAGCAGCTTGGCCGGGGGACACGGGGGCCTCTCCTACAATGAGCAGTTCTTC. The variable domain in full, with the rest retrieved from reference TRBV5-1 and TRBJ2-1, is KAGVTQTPRYLIKTRGQQVTLSCSPISGHRSVSWYQQTPGQGLQFLFEYFSETQRNKGNFPGRFSGRQFSNSRSEMNVSTLELGDSALYLCASSLAGGHGGLSYNEQFFGPGTRLTVL.

The chain couples TRBV7-9 to TRBJ2-3; 10 bases line up with TRBD2. The CDR3 sequence is 14 residues long. CDR1 and CDR2 from the germline V gene are SEHNR and FQNEAQ (reference sequence). V lost 7 bases and J lost 7; bases outside the gene matches: 8. Here the CDR3 DNA reads TGTGCCAGCACCGCAGCGGGAGGGCCGCATACGCAGTATTTT. Translating it yields CASTAAGGPHTQYF.

In its sample, this clonotype was seen many times. The chain links TRBV24-1 to TRBJ2-2, with D unresolved. Deletions cut 4 bases from V and 4 bases from J, with 3 bases between. The V gene's germline CDR1 is KGHDR and CDR2 SFDVKD. CDR3 length: 12 amino acids. The CDR3 here is CATSEGTGELFF. CDR3 nucleotide sequence: TGTGCCACCAGTGAAGGCACCGGGGAGCTGTTTTTT.

This clonotype has more than one count but fewer than ten. The gene calls are TRBV7-9 and TRBJ2-1, with 11 nucleotides matching TRBD2. Unmatched junction bases numbered 9, after V lost 4 bases and J lost 1 base. The germline V gene encodes CDR1 SEHNR and CDR2 FQNEAQ (reference sequence). The CDR3 totals 18 residues. CDR3: CASSSIRSSGRSYNEQFF. CDR3 sequence (DNA): TGTGCCAGCAGCTCGATTCGATCTAGCGGGAGGTCCTACAATGAGCAGTTCTTC.

This clonotype was detected ten times or more. The chain recombines TRBV6-5 with TRBJ2-3, with 7 nucleotides matching TRBD2. The CDR3 runs 17 residues. Germline CDR1 is MNHEY and CDR2 is SVGAGI. J lost 4 bases, V lost 0 bases, and 10 bases had no gene match. CDR3 amino acids: CASSYSISTSRADTQYF. The CDR3 bases are TGTGCCAGCAGTTACTCGATCTCGACTAGCCGGGCAGATACGCAGTATTTT.